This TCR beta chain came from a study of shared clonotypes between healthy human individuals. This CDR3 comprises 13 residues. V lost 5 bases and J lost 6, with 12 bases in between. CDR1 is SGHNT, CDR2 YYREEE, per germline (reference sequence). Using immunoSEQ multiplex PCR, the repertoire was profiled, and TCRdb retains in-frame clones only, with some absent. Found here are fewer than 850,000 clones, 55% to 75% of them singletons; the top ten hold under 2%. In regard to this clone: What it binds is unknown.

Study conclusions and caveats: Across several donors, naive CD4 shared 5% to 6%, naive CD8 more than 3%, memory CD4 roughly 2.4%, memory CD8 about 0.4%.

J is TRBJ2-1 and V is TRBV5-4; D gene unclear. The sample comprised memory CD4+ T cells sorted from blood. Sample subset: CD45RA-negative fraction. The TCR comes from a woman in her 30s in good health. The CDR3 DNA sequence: TGTGCCAGCAGACACGCATCCGGCAATGAGCAGTTCTTC. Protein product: CASRHASGNEQFF.